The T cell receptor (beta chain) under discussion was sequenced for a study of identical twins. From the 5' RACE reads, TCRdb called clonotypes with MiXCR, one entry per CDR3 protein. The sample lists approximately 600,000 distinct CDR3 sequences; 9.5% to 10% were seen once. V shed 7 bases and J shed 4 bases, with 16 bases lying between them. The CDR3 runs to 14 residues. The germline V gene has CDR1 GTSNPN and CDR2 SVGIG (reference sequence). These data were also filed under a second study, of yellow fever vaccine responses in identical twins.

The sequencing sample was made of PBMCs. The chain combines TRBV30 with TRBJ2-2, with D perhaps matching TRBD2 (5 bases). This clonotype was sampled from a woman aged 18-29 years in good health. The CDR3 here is CALDQVASTGELFF. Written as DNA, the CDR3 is TGTGCCTTGGACCAGGTAGCGAGCACCGGGGAGCTGTTTTTT.